The rows below give T cell receptor beta chains drawn from one sample of a study of shared clonotypes between healthy human individuals. The data were produced by immunoSEQ multiplex PCR, yet TCRdb's version contains in-frame clones alone and is incomplete. The data hold about 2.1 million clones, with over 85% observed a single time. Input material: naive CD8+ T cells from PBMCs. Receptor source: a young man in good health. Some clones in this sample may be carry-over from other donors' samples. CDR3s include the opening cysteine and the closing phenylalanine or tryptophan. A D gene is named only where the DNA matches it firmly. Size tells how often a clone was seen (once, few, many) or the class of an expanded clone, and some rows leave it out.

V gene	D gene	J gene	clone size	CDR3 DNA	CDR3 protein
TRBV2	.	TRBJ2-7	.	TGTGCCAGCAGTGGGACCTTGACCTACGAGCAGTACTTC	CASSGTLTYEQYF
TRBV7-6	TRBD1	TRBJ1-2	.	TGTGCCAGCAGCTTAGCGATTAGACAGGGTGGTTCTGGCTACACCTTC	CASSLAIRQGGSGYTF
TRBV7-2	.	TRBJ2-7	.	TGTGCCAGCAGCCCCCAGGAGGGACCGGCGGGCGAGCAGTACTTC	CASSPQEGPAGEQYF
TRBV25-1	.	TRBJ2-1	.	TGTGCCAGCAGTGAATCCTTACAGGGTCCGTACCGTGAGCAGTTCTTC	CASSESLQGPYREQFF
TRBV5-1	.	TRBJ2-1	.	TGCGCCAGCAGCCTCACTCGACAGGTGAATGAGCAGTTCTTC	CASSLTRQVNEQFF
TRBV28	TRBD1	TRBJ2-4	.	TGTGCCAGCAGTTCAGGGACAGGGGCCATTCAGTACTTC	CASSSGTGAIQYF
TRBV15	TRBD1	TRBJ2-1	.	TGTGCCACCAGCAGAGAGGGGACAGCGGACAATGAGCAGTTCTTC	CATSREGTADNEQFF
TRBV6-5	.	TRBJ2-1	.	TGTGCCAGCAGTTTAATGGGCCGGGAGCAGTTCTTC	CASSLMGREQFF
TRBV6-5	.	TRBJ2-3	.	TGTGCCAGCACCGGTAGCACAGATACGCAGTATTTT	CASTGSTDTQYF
TRBV14	.	TRBJ2-7	.	TGTGCCAGCAGCCACTTCCTCCAGAGAACCGGCGAGCAGTACTTC	CASSHFLQRTGEQYF
TRBV19	.	TRBJ2-7	.	TGTGCCAGTAGTATGGCAGGACAGCCATACGAGCAGTACTTC	CASSMAGQPYEQYF
TRBV6-5	.	TRBJ1-3	once	TGTGCCAGCAGTTACTCGATGTGGGGGTCTGGAAACACCATATATTTT	CASSYSMWGSGNTIYF
TRBV18	.	TRBJ1-1	.	TGTGCCAGCTACCCCGGGGGGAAGTCGGTGCCCACTGAAGCTTTCTTT	CASYPGGKSVPTEAFF
TRBV5-4	.	TRBJ2-7	.	TGTGCCAGCAGCCATTTGGAATCCTACGAGCAGTACTTC	CASSHLESYEQYF
TRBV5-4	.	TRBJ1-1	.	TGTGCCAGCAGCTTGGCCCTGGGGACGAACACTGAAGCTTTCTTT	CASSLALGTNTEAFF
TRBV20-1	.	TRBJ2-1	.	TGCAGTGCTGGACTTGACAATGAGCAGTTCTTC	CSAGLDNEQFF
TRBV11-3	.	TRBJ2-7	.	TGTGCCAGCAGCTTGACTACAAGTACCTACGAGCAGTACTTC	CASSLTTSTYEQYF
TRBV29-1	.	TRBJ1-2	.	TGCAGCGTTGTTTCACCTAACTATGGCTACACCTTC	CSVVSPNYGYTF
TRBV9	.	TRBJ1-3	.	TGTGCCAGCAGCGTAGGGGGCGGCTCTGGAAACACCATATATTTT	CASSVGGGSGNTIYF
TRBV28	.	TRBJ1-5	few	TGTGCCAGCAGTAGGACAGAACGAGGCAATCAGCCCCAGCATTTT	CASSRTERGNQPQHF
TRBV6-5	.	TRBJ2-7	.	TGTGCCAGCAGTTACGGGGCGGGACGGGAGTTCTACGAGCAGTACTTC	CASSYGAGREFYEQYF
TRBV6-5	.	TRBJ2-5	.	TGTGCCAGCAGTTACTCGACAGAGTCCGAGACCCAGTACTTC	CASSYSTESETQYF